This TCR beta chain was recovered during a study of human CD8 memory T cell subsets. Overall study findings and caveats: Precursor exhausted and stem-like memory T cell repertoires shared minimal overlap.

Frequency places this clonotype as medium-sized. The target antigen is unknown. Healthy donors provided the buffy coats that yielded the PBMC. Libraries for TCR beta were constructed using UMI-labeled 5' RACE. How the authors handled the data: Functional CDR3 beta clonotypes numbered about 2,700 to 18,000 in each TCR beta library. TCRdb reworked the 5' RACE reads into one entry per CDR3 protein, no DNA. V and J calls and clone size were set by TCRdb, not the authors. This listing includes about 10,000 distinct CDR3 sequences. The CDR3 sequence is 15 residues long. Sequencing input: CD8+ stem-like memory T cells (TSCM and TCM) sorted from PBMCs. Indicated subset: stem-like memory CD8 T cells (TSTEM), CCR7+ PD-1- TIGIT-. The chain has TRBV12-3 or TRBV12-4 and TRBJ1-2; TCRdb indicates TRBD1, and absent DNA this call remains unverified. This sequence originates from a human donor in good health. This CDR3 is CASSPIRRQGGGYTF.